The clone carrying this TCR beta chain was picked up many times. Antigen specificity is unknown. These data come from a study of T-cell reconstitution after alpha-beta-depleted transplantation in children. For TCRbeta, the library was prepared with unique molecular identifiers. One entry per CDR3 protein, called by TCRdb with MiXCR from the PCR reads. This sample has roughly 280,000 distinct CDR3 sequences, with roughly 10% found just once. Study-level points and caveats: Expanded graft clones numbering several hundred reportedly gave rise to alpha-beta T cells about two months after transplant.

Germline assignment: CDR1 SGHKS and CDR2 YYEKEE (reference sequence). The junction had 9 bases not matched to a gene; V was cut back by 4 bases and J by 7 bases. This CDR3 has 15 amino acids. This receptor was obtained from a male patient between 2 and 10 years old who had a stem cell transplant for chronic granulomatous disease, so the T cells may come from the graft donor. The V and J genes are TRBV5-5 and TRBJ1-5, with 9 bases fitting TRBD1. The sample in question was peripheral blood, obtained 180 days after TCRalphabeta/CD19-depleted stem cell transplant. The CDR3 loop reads CASSRTTGGDQPQHF. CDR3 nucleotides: TGTGCCAGCAGCCGAACTACAGGGGGCGACCAGCCCCAGCATTTT.